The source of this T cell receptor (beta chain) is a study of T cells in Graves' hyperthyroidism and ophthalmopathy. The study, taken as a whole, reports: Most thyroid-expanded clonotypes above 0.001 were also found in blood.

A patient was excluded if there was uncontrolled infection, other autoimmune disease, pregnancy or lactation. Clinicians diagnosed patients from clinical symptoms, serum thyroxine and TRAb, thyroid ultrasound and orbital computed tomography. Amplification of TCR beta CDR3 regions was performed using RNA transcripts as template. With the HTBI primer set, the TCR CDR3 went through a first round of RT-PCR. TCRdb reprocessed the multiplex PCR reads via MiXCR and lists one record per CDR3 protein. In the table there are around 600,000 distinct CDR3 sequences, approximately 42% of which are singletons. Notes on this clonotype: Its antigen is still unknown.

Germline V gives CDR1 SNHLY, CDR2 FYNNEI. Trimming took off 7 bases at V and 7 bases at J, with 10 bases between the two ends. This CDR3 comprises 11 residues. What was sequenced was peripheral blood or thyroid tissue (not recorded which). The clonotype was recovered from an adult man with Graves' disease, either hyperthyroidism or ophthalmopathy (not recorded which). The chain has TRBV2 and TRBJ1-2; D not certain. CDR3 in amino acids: CASTPGVGYTF. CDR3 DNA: TGTGCCAGCACCCCTGGGGTTGGCTACACCTTC.